This T cell receptor beta chain was sequenced in a study of OX40 agonist ivuxolimab in advanced cancers. Study-wide background: Ivuxolimab is a fully human IgG2 antibody that activates OX40 (CD134).

Concerning this clone: What it recognizes is unknown.

The germline V and J ends were trimmed by 5 bases and 0 bases, with 10 bases remaining between them. Germline CDR1 is SGHAT and CDR2 is FQNNGV. The CDR3 consists of 15 residues. Peripheral blood came from all dose cohorts at three timepoints. Sequenced by immunoSEQ multiplex PCR; TCRdb stores in-frame clones only, minus some. The sample includes over 90,000 clones, approximately 94% seen only once; the top ten take around 0.17%. Whole-study results and caveats: Among some nonresponders, normalized T-cell clonal expansion was also low. Expanded peripheral T cell antigen specificity was not determined.

The receptor was derived from an adult with an advanced solid tumor such as melanoma, head and neck, liver or kidney cancer. The sequencing used CD4+ or CD8+ T cells sorted from blood, collected in a trial of the OX40 agonist ivuxolimab. This rearrangement joins TRBV11-2 to TRBJ1-4; D possibly corresponds to TRBD1 (6 bases). The CDR3 spells CASSPWTATNEKLFF. The DNA of the CDR3 is TGTGCCAGCAGCCCCTGGACAGCAACTAATGAAAAACTGTTTTTT. Variable domain in full (rest from reference TRBV11-2 and TRBJ1-4): EAGVAQSPRYKIIEKRQSVAFWCNPISGHATLYWYQQILGQGPKLLIQFQNNGVVDDSQLPKDRFSAERLKGVDSTLKIQPAKLEDSAVYLCASSPWTATNEKLFFGSGTQLSVL.